This T cell receptor beta chain emerged from a study of T cell responses to AZD1222 COVID-19 vaccine (dated by TCRdb to about 2021). With regard to the full study: AZD1222 recipients given second doses at about 4 weeks or at about 12 weeks were pooled, since spike-specific TCR depth and breadth were not found to differ between the two schedules. A total of 230 to 250 trial participants underwent TCR sequencing, of whom about 210 had received two doses of AZD1222 and some 26 had received two doses of the MenACWY control vaccine. Trial participants were enrolled by age into subgroups of 18-55, 56-69 and 70-plus years, and around 150, 28 and 57 TCR-sequenced participants, respectively, were included in these subgroups.

Turning to this clone: The antigen this receptor binds is unknown. No much larger clone exists at a distance of one base, and base qualities are not known.

The CDR3 regions of human TCRbeta chains were analyzed by immunosequencing. The paper's data handling went like this. Repertoire TCRs were matched against a reference library of SARS-CoV-2-specific TCRs generated with the MIRA antigen-specificity platform. Breadth was defined as the fraction of unique TCRs that were SARS-CoV-2-associated, and depth was defined as the fraction of total T cells that were SARS-CoV-2-associated. Using the MIRA data, every spike-specific TCR was mapped to the spike region that the TCR reacted to and assigned to either a CD4 or a CD8 class. Log10-transformed breadth and depth values were compared by one-way ANOVA with Sidak's multiple comparisons tests. The clones in this table, taken by TCRdb from immuneACCESS, are in-frame only. Not every clone is retained; where verified, under half of the shortfall comes from an unresolved V gene, and the cause of the rest is unknown. For V, J and clone size, that table is used; D and trimming come from the DNA. The sample profile shows more than 100,000 clones; 90% of them were found once. The ten largest clones add up to 1.6% of the sample.

This specimen's time point label, per the study, means: baseline before first vaccination. Vaccinee samples came from UK trials COV001 and COV002, including a single-blind randomized controlled phase 2/3 trial of AZD1222 (ChAdOx1 nCoV-19) in healthy adults. Trial participant PBMC samples were collected at day 0 and day 28 after the second dose for TCRbeta chain sequencing. CDR1 and CDR2, looked up from the germline V gene, are ENHRY and SYGVKD. Relative to germline, V is 3 bases shorter and J is 6 bases shorter, with 11 bases between their ends. The CDR3 runs 14 residues from the cysteine to the phenylalanine. Only the CDR3 portion is preserved as DNA: 42 bases, with reading frame beginning at the first base. Study-wide findings and limitations: Participants were mostly white British, with more females than males. The authors suggested clonal diversity may have been underestimated. Nearly half of unique spike-specific TCRs reportedly recognized epitopes outside regions mutated in the B.1.351 and B.1.1.7 variants. The vaccine-associated CD4 TCRs covered the entire spike protein, and the dominant responses fell in regions 160-218 and 743-854. A significant rise in spike-specific TCR breadth and depth was observed after two AZD1222 doses relative to day 0 and relative to MenACWY recipients. Because no day 14 peak-response samples were available, the repertoires could be characterized only after the peak T cell response. In the small 56-69-year group, the increase in depth fell short of significance, most likely because of low power. Only a handful of AZD1222 recipients were SARS-CoV-2 seropositive at baseline, limiting conclusions about previously exposed vaccinees.

The source is an adult in good health. Here the sequenced sample was peripheral blood, taken on day 0 of AZD1222 vaccination. This chain joins TRBV10-3 to TRBJ1-4; the D segment could be TRBD1, given 5 matching bases. The nucleotide sequence reads TGTGCCATCAGTGACGACAGTCCCGATGAAAAACTGTTTTTT. It specifies CAISDDSPDEKLFF.